Shown below are 17 T cell receptor beta chains from a single sample sequenced in a study of OX40 agonist ivuxolimab in advanced cancers. Assay: immunoSEQ multiplex PCR; the TCRdb copy retains only in-frame clones and omits some. This table has about 14,000 clones, about 93% appearing once. The material sequenced was CD4+ or CD8+ T cells sorted from blood, taken in a trial of the OX40 agonist ivuxolimab. The receptor set was obtained from an adult with an advanced solid tumor such as melanoma, head and neck, liver or kidney cancer.

The chain uses TRBV27 and TRBJ2-3, with D unresolved. V lost 1 base and J lost 2, with 4 bases in between. This CDR3 has 13 residues. In germline, CDR1 is MNHEY, CDR2 SMNVEV (reference sequence). In DNA form, the CDR3 reads TGTGCCAGCAGTTTATTCCCCACAGATACGCAGTATTTT. Its translation: CASSLFPTDTQYF.

V gene TRBV7-2 combines with J gene TRBJ1-2; 7 bases line up with TRBD1. Germline-derived CDR1 and CDR2 are SGHTA and FQGNSA. CDR3 length equals 15 residues. After removal of 9 bases from V and 6 bases from J, the junction contained 16 bases not matched to a gene. The CDR3 loop reads CARRYRQGERDGYTF. Written as DNA, the CDR3 is TGTGCCAGGAGATACCGACAGGGAGAAAGGGATGGCTACACCTTC. The full variable domain, with the rest looked up from reference TRBV7-2 and TRBJ1-2, is GAGVSQSPSNKVTEKGKDVELRCDPISGHTALYWYRQSLGQGLEFLIYFQGNSAPDKSGLPSDRFSAERTGGSVSTLTIQRTQQEDSAVYLCARRYRQGERDGYTFGSGTRLTVV.

J is TRBJ2-5 and V is TRBV19; 10 bases are a match to TRBD2. CDR3 length: 14 amino acids. The ends lost 2 bases at V and 3 bases at J; junction bases unmatched: 0. Germline V gene data show CDR1 as LNHDA and CDR2 as SQIVND (reference sequence). The CDR3 region has the DNA TGTGCCAGTAGTATACTAGCGGGGGAAGAGACCCAGTACTTC. This sequence encodes CASSILAGEETQYF.

This chain joins TRBV4-3 and TRBJ2-2; D possibly corresponds to TRBD2 (6 bases). This CDR3 spans 16 amino acids. Germline CDR1 is LGHNA and CDR2 is YSLEER. V lost 4 bases and J lost 1, with 13 bases in between. The CDR3: CASSLDPGLNTGELFF. DNA of the CDR3: TGCGCCAGCAGCCTTGATCCGGGACTGAACACCGGGGAGCTGTTTTTT.

The V and J genes are TRBV7-9 and TRBJ1-1, with D tentatively TRBD1 (5 bases). Germline V gene lookup returns CDR1 SEHNR and CDR2 FQNEAQ (reference sequence). V dropped 7 bases and J dropped 8 bases, with 17 bases sitting between them. CDR3 length: 13 residues. This chain's CDR3 is CASTKGPQVEAFF. The CDR3 DNA reads TGTGCCAGCACCAAGGGACCCCAGGTGGAAGCTTTCTTT.

This chain joins TRBV5-1 and TRBJ2-7; D not resolved. V lost 3 bases and J 4 bases, leaving 20 bases between the germline ends. The CDR3 consists of 16 residues. Per the germline V gene, CDR1 is SGHRS and CDR2 is YFSETQ. The CDR3 region is CASSSPSGNPSYEQYF. CDR3 nucleotides: TGCGCCAGCAGCTCCCCTAGTGGAAACCCATCTTACGAGCAGTACTTC.

The CDR3 region has the DNA TGCGCCAGCAGCCAAGATCTCGGGGGGCGAGGCTATGGCTACACCTTC. Its protein is CASSQDLGGRGYGYTF. The chain has TRBV4-1 and TRBJ1-2, with D possibly being TRBD1 (6 bases). The length of the CDR3 is 16 residues. Between the trimmed V and J ends, which lost 0 bases and 4 bases, there was a span of 15 bases. Per germline, CDR1 MGHRA and CDR2 YSYEKL.

The rearrangement uses TRBV29-1 and TRBJ2-2; no firm D call. V lost 2 bases and J 5 bases, leaving 3 bases between the germline ends. The length of the CDR3 is 11 residues. Germline V gene lookup returns CDR1 SQVTM and CDR2 ANQGSEA. The DNA of the CDR3 is TGCAGCGTTGAAATAACCGGGGAGCTGTTTTTT. This encodes CSVEITGELFF.

The rearrangement joins TRBV28 to TRBJ2-5; D possibly corresponds to TRBD2 (6 bases). CDR1 and CDR2 from the germline V gene are MDHEN and SYDVKM. The length of the CDR3 is 17 residues. V dropped 6 bases and J dropped 5 bases, with 25 bases sitting between them. DNA for the CDR3: TGTGCCAGCAGAGCCCGTTTGGGAGCACGGGGGAGGGAGACCCAGTACTTC. It codes for CASRARLGARGRETQYF.

A few counts support this clone. V is TRBV19 and J is TRBJ2-7; D gene unclear. The germline V gene has CDR1 LNHDA and CDR2 SQIVND (reference sequence). The CDR3 length is 11 residues. V gave up 3 bases and J gave up 4 bases, with 4 bases separating them. This chain's CDR3 is CASSIGYEQYF. The CDR3 DNA follows: TGTGCCAGTAGTATTGGGTACGAGCAGTACTTC.

The rearrangement uses TRBV28 and TRBJ2-1; D might be TRBD1 or TRBD2, each matching 6 bases. Looked up from germline, CDR1 is MDHEN and CDR2 is SYDVKM. V shed 4 bases and J shed 8 bases, with 24 bases lying between them. The length of the CDR3 is 17 residues. The CDR3 region is CASSSPLGGRFGYEQFF. The CDR3 nucleotides are TGTGCCAGCAGTTCCCCTCTCGGGGGCCGCTTTGGGTATGAGCAGTTCTTC.

The chain combines TRBV11-3 with TRBJ2-1; the match to TRBD2 covers 13 bases. The CDR3 loop spans 17 amino acids. The V gene end was trimmed by 5 bases and the J gene end by 0 bases; junction bases not matched to a gene: 4. CDR1 is SGHNT and CDR2 is YENEEA in the germline V gene. CDR3 region: CASSIGTSGNSYNEQFF. In DNA, the CDR3 is TGTGCCAGCAGCATAGGGACTAGCGGGAACTCCTACAATGAGCAGTTCTTC.

CDR3 nucleotide sequence: TGTGCCAGCAGCTTAGTGTTTCATGTTAGTTCGGGCACAGATACGCAGTATTTT. The encoded protein is CASSLVFHVSSGTDTQYF. This chain uses TRBV11-3 with TRBJ2-3; D is unclear. The CDR3 sequence is 18 residues long. Trimming cost V 1 base and J 1 base, with 18 bases left between them. Germline loops: CDR1 SGHNT, CDR2 YENEEA.

V gene TRBV6-5 combines with J gene TRBJ2-2; D might be TRBD2 (5 bases). The ends were cut back, 0 bases at V and 6 bases at J, with 11 bases in the middle. The V gene's germline CDR1 is MNHEY and CDR2 SVGAGI. CDR3 length equals 15 residues. In nucleotides, the CDR3 is TGTGCCAGCAGTTACTCTCGGGGATTGGCCGGGGAGCTGTTTTTT. Translation gives CASSYSRGLAGELFF.

The chain joins TRBV28 to TRBJ2-3, with a tentative D call TRBD2 (5 bases). With 1 base removed from V and 4 bases from J, the gap between germline ends came to 18 bases. The CDR3 runs to 17 residues. Germline V CDR1 and CDR2: MDHEN, SYDVKM. The CDR3 DNA sequence: TGTGCCAGCAGTTTATCTGTGAACGGGGTCGACGCAGATACGCAGTATTTT. This codes for CASSLSVNGVDADTQYF.

This clone was seen a single time. The CDR3 loop reads CASSLGLVGNEQFF. CDR3 nucleotides: TGTGCCAGCAGCTTAGGACTAGTGGGCAATGAGCAGTTCTTC. The genes are TRBV7-3 and TRBJ2-1, with TRBD2 identical over 7 bases. Trimming at V came to 2 bases and at J to 6 bases, leaving 4 bases not matched to a gene. This CDR3 spans 14 amino acids. Germline lookup yields CDR1 SGHTA and CDR2 FQGTGA. The full variable domain, rest sourced from reference TRBV7-3 and TRBJ2-1, is GAGVSQTPSNKVTEKGKYVELRCDPISGHTALYWYRQSLGQGPEFLIYFQGTGAADDSGLPNDRFFAVRPEGSVSTLKIQRTERGDSAVYLCASSLGLVGNEQFFGPGTRLTVL.

The chain joins TRBV5-6 to TRBJ2-7; D remains unclear. The CDR3 length is 14 residues. V lost 4 bases and J lost 1, with 12 bases in between. Germline-derived CDR1 and CDR2 are SGHDT and YYEEEE. The CDR3 loop reads CASSPMSRSYEQYF. CDR3 bases: TGTGCCAGCAGCCCCATGAGCAGGTCCTACGAGCAGTACTTC.